This TCR beta chain was sequenced for a study of CD8 T cells in Susac syndrome. Study results and caveats: The authors found no clonal expansion in Susac syndrome CD4+ T cell repertoires. The TCR sequencing and HLA analysis in the study involved a relatively small number of individuals, as the study acknowledged.

Concerning this clonotype itself: The antigen is undetermined.

A quantity of roughly 0.5 to 1 ug RNA underwent reverse transcription using random hexamers. An immunoSEQ multiplex PCR amplified TCR beta CDR3 over 54 Vbeta and 13 Jbeta. One entry per CDR3 protein results from TCRdb running MiXCR on the immunoSEQ multiplex PCR reads. Seen here are about 240,000 distinct CDR3 sequences, roughly 95% observed once, and the top ten hold approximately 0.094%. V was trimmed by 6 bases and J by 4 bases, leaving 9 bases between them. The CDR3 consists of 12 residues. The authors sequenced TCR beta from blood CD8+ and CD4+ T cells. Sequencing used CD4+ T cells from PBMCs. This chain links TRBV12-3 or TRBV12-4 with TRBJ1-2; D is undetermined. This clonotype was obtained from a human donor with Susac syndrome. DNA of the CDR3: TGTGCCAGCAGCCGGGTCCTCTATGGCTACACCTTC. Translating gives CASSRVLYGYTF.